Shown below are 29 T cell receptor beta chains from a single sample sequenced in a study of vaccination and CD4 T cells after COVID-19. Treatment specified: roughly 11-day PBMC culture with coronavirus spike peptide pools or control peptides (ViraFEST assay). The Oncomine TCR Beta short-read assay sequenced DNA from cultured CD4+ T cells. TCRdb analysed the PCR reads with MiXCR anew, one entry per CDR3 protein. The sample holds around 21,000 distinct CDR3 sequences, less than 55% seen once. The antigens for these receptors are not known. The source material was CD4+ T cells from blood, cultured in vitro. These receptors were obtained from a human donor who had recovered from COVID-19.

In its sample, this clonotype was seen a few times. The chain couples TRBV11-2 to TRBJ1-2; 9 bases line up with TRBD1. The ends lost 8 bases at V and 1 base at J; junction bases unmatched: 5. Looked up from germline, CDR1 is SGHAT and CDR2 is FQNNGV. This CDR3 is built from 14 residues. The CDR3 here is CASLGTGRNYGYTF. CDR3 DNA sequence: TGTGCCAGCCTCGGGACAGGGCGTAACTATGGCTACACCTTC. The variable domain in full, completed from reference TRBV11-2 and TRBJ1-2, reads EAGVAQSPRYKIIEKRQSVAFWCNPISGHATLYWYQQILGQGPKLLIQFQNNGVVDDSQLPKDRFSAERLKGVDSTLKIQPAKLEDSAVYLCASLGTGRNYGYTFGSGTRLTVV.

The sample holds a few counts of this clonotype. This chain joins TRBV20-1 and TRBJ2-3; 7 bases line up with TRBD2. Germline assignment: CDR1 DFQATT and CDR2 SNEGSKA (reference sequence). After removal of 5 bases from V and 0 bases from J, the junction contained 8 bases not matched to a gene. The CDR3 extends over 15 amino acids. This CDR3 reads CSAEALAASTDTQYF. As DNA, the CDR3 is TGCAGTGCTGAGGCCCTAGCGGCTAGCACAGATACGCAGTATTTT.

The chain uses TRBV5-4 and TRBJ1-4, with TRBD1 matching over 7 bases. This CDR3 contains 14 residues. Trimming removed 4 bases from V and 5 bases from J; junction bases left unmatched: 5. CDR1 is SGHNT and CDR2 is YYREEE in the germline V gene (reference sequence). The CDR3 DNA sequence: TGTGCCAGCAGCCCGGGACAGTCGAATGAAAAACTGTTTTTT. Translated, it gives CASSPGQSNEKLFF.

The chain employs TRBV30 and TRBJ1-5; a possible D gene is TRBD1 (6 bases). The CDR3 has 13 amino acids. Germline V lookup: CDR1 GTSNPN, CDR2 SVGIG (reference sequence). Trimming left V 0 bases short and J 7 bases short, with 10 bases between. Here the CDR3 DNA reads TGTGCCTGGAGTGTAGGGGGTCAACAGCCCCAGCATTTT. This translates into CAWSVGGQQPQHF.

The chain combines TRBV20-1 with TRBJ1-2; D is ambiguous. Germline loops: CDR1 DFQATT, CDR2 SNEGSKA (reference sequence). The V end was cut by 1 base, the J end by 7 bases, with 13 bases between. The CDR3 has 13 residues. The CDR3 loop is CSARVPGHGGYTF. The CDR3 nucleotides are TGCAGTGCTAGAGTGCCCGGGCACGGTGGCTACACCTTC.

CDR3 DNA: TGTGCCGTATCCGGGATTAACACTGAAGCTTTCTTT. It codes for CAVSGINTEAFF. The V gene is TRBV10-3, the J gene TRBJ1-1; D gene uncertain. The CDR3 spans 12 residues. Trimming shortened V by 11 bases and J by 2 bases, and 12 bases separated the two germline ends. The V gene's germline CDR1 is ENHRY and CDR2 SYGVKD.

The chain couples TRBV6-2 or TRBV6-3 to TRBJ2-5; D is uncertain. Germline CDR1 and CDR2: MNHEY and SVGEGT. This CDR3 is 14 amino acids long. Deletions cut 5 bases from V and 2 bases from J, with 12 bases between. The CDR3 region has the DNA TGTGCCAGCAGTATAAGACTGGATCAAGAGACCCAGTACTTC. Protein product: CASSIRLDQETQYF.

V usage is TRBV5-4 and J usage is TRBJ2-5; the D call may be TRBD1 or TRBD2 (5 bases each). V lost 5 bases, J lost 1 base, and 12 bases lay in between. CDR1 and CDR2 (germline): SGHNT, YYREEE (reference sequence). This CDR3 is built from 14 residues. The CDR3 protein is CASSLPGRQETQYF. CDR3 bases: TGTGCCAGCAGTCTACCGGGACGCCAAGAGACCCAGTACTTC.

Only a few counts were recorded for this clonotype. The chain combines TRBV28 with TRBJ2-2; D uncertain. The CDR3 consists of 10 residues. Trimming cost V 10 bases and J 8 bases, with 8 bases left between them. Germline-derived CDR1 and CDR2 are MDHEN and SYDVKM. The CDR3, as DNA: TGTGCCACCTTGGGGGGGGAGCTGTTTTTT. This encodes CATLGGELFF.

The chain has TRBV2 and TRBJ2-2; D remains unclear. This CDR3 comprises 13 residues. From germline, CDR1 is SNHLY and CDR2 FYNNEI. Between the trimmed V and J ends, which lost 4 bases and 3 bases, there was a span of 6 bases. CDR3 sequence (DNA): TGTGCCAGCAGTGCGTCCCACACCGGGGAGCTGTTTTTT. Translating it yields CASSASHTGELFF.

This chain uses TRBV19 with TRBJ2-7; 7 bases agree with TRBD2. V gave up 1 base and J gave up 6 bases; unmatched junction bases: 0. Germline V gene sequence: CDR1 LNHDA, CDR2 SQIVND (reference sequence). This CDR3 is 12 amino acids long. CDR3 amino acids: CASSIVAGEQYF. The DNA of the CDR3 is TGTGCCAGTAGTATAGTAGCGGGCGAGCAGTACTTC.

This clonotype was observed a handful of times. The rearrangement uses TRBV6-1 and TRBJ2-3; the D gene is possibly TRBD2 (6 bases). The CDR3 length is 14 residues. Germline CDR1 is MNHNS and CDR2 is SASEGT. Trimming shortened V by 4 bases and J by 4 bases, and 12 bases separated the two germline ends. For the CDR3, the DNA is TGTGCCAGCAGTGCCCAGTCGGGGGCAGATACGCAGTATTTT. Protein: CASSAQSGADTQYF.

J is TRBJ1-4 and V is TRBV6-5; a possible D gene is TRBD1 (6 bases). V gave up 0 bases and J gave up 8 bases, with 13 bases separating them. The CDR3 covers 15 residues. Germline loops: CDR1 MNHEY, CDR2 SVGAGI. The CDR3 bases are TGTGCCAGCAGTTACTCACCGGGGGGGCAGGAAAAACTGTTTTTT. This sequence encodes CASSYSPGGQEKLFF.

This clonotype came up a few times. The rearrangement joins TRBV24-1 to TRBJ1-5; D not resolved. The CDR3 spans 12 residues. Germline lookup yields CDR1 KGHDR and CDR2 SFDVKD. V gave up 4 bases and J gave up 5 bases, with 5 bases separating them. The CDR3 region has the DNA TGTGCCACCAGTGACGGTTATCAGCCCCAGCATTTT. Translating it yields CATSDGYQPQHF.

This rearrangement joins TRBV20-1 to TRBJ1-2; D is ambiguous. The CDR3 is 13 amino acids. The germline gives CDR1 DFQATT, CDR2 SNEGSKA (reference sequence). The V and J ends lost 6 bases and 11 bases respectively, with 22 bases between them. CDR3 DNA sequence: TGCAGTGCCTCGGGGTCTAATCCCCCGTTGTACACCTTC. It encodes CSASGSNPPLYTF.

The chain recombines TRBV10-3 with TRBJ2-6, with TRBD2 matching over 9 bases. The CDR3 length is 15 residues. Germline assignment: CDR1 ENHRY and CDR2 SYGVKD. V lost 6 bases, J lost 1 base, and 1 base stayed unmatched. The CDR3 loop is CAIRTSGSGANVLTF. CDR3 DNA: TGTGCCATCAGAACTAGCGGGTCTGGGGCCAACGTCCTGACTTTC.

The chain joins TRBV6-1 to TRBJ1-1; perhaps TRBD1 as D (5 bases). Germline-derived CDR1 and CDR2 are MNHNS and SASEGT. The CDR3 has 17 residues. V was trimmed by 6 bases and J by 4 bases, leaving 24 bases between them. CDR3 nucleotides: TGTGCCAGCAGCTCGAATATGGGGCGGCAGACTGGCACTGAAGCTTTCTTT. Protein product: CASSSNMGRQTGTEAFF.

This clonotype was detected a few times. The chain couples TRBV10-3 to TRBJ2-2; 7 bases agree with TRBD2. The CDR3 is 14 amino acids. The V gene end was trimmed by 3 bases and the J gene end by 4 bases; junction bases not matched to a gene: 2. Germline-derived CDR1 and CDR2 are ENHRY and SYGVKD. CDR3 amino acids: CAISEKRGTGELFF. The DNA of the CDR3 is TGTGCCATCAGTGAAAAGCGGGGCACCGGGGAGCTGTTTTTT.

The CDR3 reads CASSPIWTGVWQPQHF. The DNA for the CDR3 is TGTGCCAGCAGCCCTATCTGGACAGGGGTTTGGCAGCCCCAGCATTTT. The V call is TRBV6-2 or TRBV6-3, the J call TRBJ1-5, with 9 positions matching TRBD1. The length of the CDR3 is 16 residues. Germline lookup yields CDR1 MNHEY and CDR2 SVGEGT. Losses at the gene ends were 6 bases for V and 7 bases for J; bases not matched to a gene: 13.

The chain links TRBV20-1 to TRBJ1-3, with D possibly matching TRBD1 (5 bases). V lost 0 bases and J lost 4, with 13 bases in between. From germline, CDR1 is DFQATT and CDR2 SNEGSKA (reference sequence). The CDR3 covers 15 residues. The CDR3 DNA reads TGCAGTGCTAGAGACAGGGTGGGCTCCGGAAACACCATATATTTT. Amino acids: CSARDRVGSGNTIYF.

V usage is TRBV14 and J usage is TRBJ2-5; D could derive from TRBD1 or TRBD2 (6 bases each). The length of the CDR3 is 15 residues. Looked up from germline, CDR1 is SGHDN and CDR2 is FVKESK. V lost 4 bases to trimming and J lost 4 bases, with 16 bases between them. CDR3 nucleotide sequence: TGTGCCAGCAGCCCCAGGTTCGGGGGCATAGAGACCCAGTACTTC. This translates into CASSPRFGGIETQYF.

The rearrangement joins TRBV10-1 to TRBJ2-7; D unresolved. CDR3 size: 14 residues. The V and J ends lost 0 bases and 1 base respectively, with 7 bases between them. Looked up from germline, CDR1 is WNHNN and CDR2 is SYGVQD (reference sequence). For the CDR3, the DNA is TGCGCCAGCAGTGAGTCGGGGTCTTCCTACGAGCAGTACTTC. Translated: CASSESGSSYEQYF.

The CDR3, as DNA: TGCGCCAGCAGTGAGGGCAGGGGGGAAGGCTACACCTTC. Encoded protein: CASSEGRGEGYTF. This chain uses TRBV10-1 with TRBJ1-2, with 7 bases identical to TRBD1. Germline assignment: CDR1 WNHNN and CDR2 SYGVQD (reference sequence). V gave up 2 bases and J gave up 8 bases; unmatched junction bases: 5. The CDR3 has 13 amino acids.

The J gene is TRBJ1-5, the V gene TRBV7-2; 9 bases are shared with TRBD1. CDR1 is SGHTA, CDR2 FQGNSA, per germline. Unmatched junction bases numbered 2, after V lost 0 bases and J lost 5 bases. CDR3 length: 15 residues. The CDR3 DNA reads TGTGCCAGCAGCTTAGCTACAGGGGGCGATCAGCCCCAGCATTTT. This encodes CASSLATGGDQPQHF.

The chain links TRBV10-3 to TRBJ1-2; TRBD1 agrees at 9 bases. Trimming cost V 5 bases and J 8 bases; bases outside gene matches: 3. This CDR3 spans 12 amino acids. Germline loops: CDR1 ENHRY, CDR2 SYGVKD. The CDR3 DNA reads as TGTGCCATCAGTCAAACAGGGGGCGGCTACACCTTC. It encodes CAISQTGGGYTF.

This clonotype was seen a handful of times. V usage is TRBV7-9 and J usage is TRBJ2-5; 9 bases align to TRBD2. Germline V CDR1 and CDR2: SEHNR, FQNEAQ (reference sequence). There are 15 residues in the CDR3. V lost 6 bases and J lost 5; bases outside the gene matches: 10. The CDR3 loop reads CASSSVAGGPETQYF. CDR3 DNA sequence: TGTGCCAGCAGTTCGGTTGCGGGGGGGCCCGAGACCCAGTACTTC.

This clonotype was recorded only once. The CDR3 DNA reads TGTGCCAGCAGCTCCTCCGGGACAGGGAATGGCTACACCTTC. Protein product: CASSSSGTGNGYTF. The chain joins TRBV28 to TRBJ1-2, with 9 bases lining up with TRBD1. The V gene end was trimmed by 6 bases and the J gene end by 6 bases; junction bases not matched to a gene: 8. The CDR3 extends over 14 amino acids. Germline V CDR1 and CDR2: MDHEN, SYDVKM.

The chain employs TRBV7-9 and TRBJ1-1; D might be TRBD1 (5 bases). The germline gives CDR1 SEHNR, CDR2 FQNEAQ (reference sequence). V gave up 5 bases and J gave up 1 base, with 11 bases separating them. This CDR3 is 14 amino acids long. The CDR3 sequence is CASSPGGENTEAFF. The CDR3 region has the DNA TGTGCCAGCAGCCCCGGGGGGGAGAACACTGAAGCTTTCTTT.

CDR3 in amino acids: CASSQDWGPWDSPLHF. DNA of the CDR3: TGCGCCAGCAGCCAAGATTGGGGACCCTGGGATTCACCCCTCCACTTT. The chain joins TRBV4-3 to TRBJ1-6, with D possibly being TRBD1 (5 bases). Germline V gene lookup returns CDR1 LGHNA and CDR2 YSLEER. The V gene lost 0 bases and the J gene lost 8 bases, with 14 bases spanning the gap. This CDR3 contains 16 residues.